These T cell receptor beta chains were read from a single sample in a study of cytomegalovirus exposure and HLA in healthy donors. Some clones are missing from TCRdb's copy, which holds only in-frame ones; the method was immunoSEQ multiplex PCR. The sample records more than 90,000 clones, around 77% being singletons. Material: PBMCs. Source of these receptors: a man between 45 and 60 years old in good health and CMV-seropositive. Each CDR3 is given with its conserved first and last residue. The D gene is left open where the match is weak. Only some rows state a clone size, as once, few, many or a class for expanded clones.

clone size: .; D gene: .; V gene: TRBV7-2; J gene: TRBJ1-2; CDR3 protein: CASSPEGGRSDGYTF; CDR3 DNA: TGTGCCAGCAGCCCCGAGGGGGGGAGGTCGGATGGCTACACCTTC
clone size: .; D gene: .; V gene: TRBV6-5; J gene: TRBJ2-7; CDR3 protein: CASSYEGYEQYF; CDR3 DNA: TGTGCCAGCAGTTACGAGGGCTACGAGCAGTACTTC
clone size: .; D gene: TRBD1; V gene: TRBV28; J gene: TRBJ1-2; CDR3 protein: CASRSQGVFYGYTF; CDR3 DNA: TGTGCCAGCAGGAGCCAGGGGGTGTTCTATGGCTACACCTTC
clone size: few; D gene: TRBD2; V gene: TRBV7-3; J gene: TRBJ2-3; CDR3 protein: CASSPSSGGPGDTQYF; CDR3 DNA: TGTGCCAGCAGCCCCTCTAGCGGGGGGCCGGGGGATACGCAGTATTTT
clone size: .; D gene: TRBD2; V gene: TRBV10-3; J gene: TRBJ2-4; CDR3 protein: CAIGSGGIQYF; CDR3 DNA: TGTGCCATCGGGAGCGGGGGCATTCAGTACTTC
clone size: .; D gene: .; V gene: TRBV28; J gene: TRBJ1-5; CDR3 protein: CASSTPPEPQHF; CDR3 DNA: TGTGCCAGCAGTACGCCCCCAGAGCCCCAGCATTTT
clone size: .; D gene: TRBD1; V gene: TRBV7-7; J gene: TRBJ1-2; CDR3 protein: CASSSRQGGGPIGGYTF; CDR3 DNA: TGTGCTAGCAGCTCCCGACAGGGGGGGGGACCTATTGGGGGCTACACCTTC
clone size: few; D gene: .; V gene: TRBV27; J gene: TRBJ2-5; CDR3 protein: CASSLLSRETQYF; CDR3 DNA: TGTGCCAGCAGTTTGTTGAGTAGAGAGACCCAGTACTTC
clone size: .; D gene: TRBD1; V gene: TRBV5-1; J gene: TRBJ1-1; CDR3 protein: CASSFLRFGQGGTEAFF; CDR3 DNA: TGCGCCAGCAGCTTCCTTAGGTTTGGACAGGGCGGCACTGAAGCTTTCTTT
clone size: once; D gene: TRBD2; V gene: TRBV7-9; J gene: TRBJ2-3; CDR3 protein: CASSFSGGADTQYF; CDR3 DNA: TGTGCCAGCAGCTTCAGCGGGGGGGCAGATACGCAGTATTTT
clone size: .; D gene: TRBD2; V gene: TRBV7-8; J gene: TRBJ2-2; CDR3 protein: CASSPQTSGITGELFF; CDR3 DNA: TGTGCCAGCAGCCCGCAGACTAGCGGGATTACCGGGGAGCTGTTTTTT
clone size: .; D gene: .; V gene: TRBV6-1; J gene: TRBJ1-2; CDR3 protein: CASSDPQGRGYTF; CDR3 DNA: TGTGCCAGCAGTGACCCCCAGGGAAGGGGCTACACCTTC
clone size: .; D gene: .; V gene: TRBV6-6; J gene: TRBJ2-3; CDR3 protein: CASSYSSYTDTQYF; CDR3 DNA: TGTGCCAGCAGTTACAGTAGTTACACAGATACGCAGTATTTT
clone size: .; D gene: .; V gene: TRBV28; J gene: TRBJ1-5; CDR3 protein: CASSIPTHQPQHF; CDR3 DNA: TGTGCCAGCAGTATCCCGACACATCAGCCCCAGCATTTT
clone size: .; D gene: TRBD2; V gene: TRBV4-2; J gene: TRBJ2-1; CDR3 protein: CASSRPGLAGGMGSYNEQFF; CDR3 DNA: TGTGCCAGCAGCCGACCTGGACTAGCGGGCGGGATGGGCTCCTACAATGAGCAGTTCTTC
clone size: few; D gene: TRBD2; V gene: TRBV30; J gene: TRBJ2-1; CDR3 protein: CAWGLREGRQFF; CDR3 DNA: TGTGCCTGGGGACTCAGGGAGGGGAGGCAGTTCTTC
clone size: .; D gene: .; V gene: TRBV5-4; J gene: TRBJ1-1; CDR3 protein: CASSMTGLNTEAFF; CDR3 DNA: TGTGCCAGCAGTATGACAGGCTTGAACACTGAAGCTTTCTTT
clone size: .; D gene: .; V gene: TRBV27; J gene: TRBJ1-1; CDR3 protein: CASSLYSTWTEAFF; CDR3 DNA: TGTGCCAGCAGTTTATACTCAACTTGGACTGAAGCTTTCTTT
clone size: .; D gene: TRBD2; V gene: TRBV6-6; J gene: TRBJ2-1; CDR3 protein: CASSQSSGAYNEQFF; CDR3 DNA: TGTGCCAGCAGTCAATCCAGCGGGGCCTACAATGAGCAGTTCTTC
clone size: .; D gene: .; V gene: TRBV5-1; J gene: TRBJ2-5; CDR3 protein: CASRAQETQYF; CDR3 DNA: TGCGCCAGCAGGGCCCAAGAGACCCAGTACTTC
clone size: .; D gene: .; V gene: TRBV13; J gene: TRBJ2-7; CDR3 protein: CASSFGGSYEQYF; CDR3 DNA: TGTGCCAGCAGCTTTGGGGGCTCCTACGAGCAGTACTTC
clone size: .; D gene: .; V gene: TRBV9; J gene: TRBJ2-1; CDR3 protein: CAGTPRHNEQFF; CDR3 DNA: TGTGCCGGGACTCCGCGCCACAATGAGCAGTTCTTC
clone size: once; D gene: .; V gene: TRBV6-4; J gene: TRBJ2-1; CDR3 protein: CASSWTGFNEQFF; CDR3 DNA: TGTGCCAGCAGTTGGACTGGCTTTAATGAGCAGTTCTTC
clone size: once; D gene: .; V gene: TRBV5-1; J gene: TRBJ2-3; CDR3 protein: CASSLVFSGTDTQYF; CDR3 DNA: TGCGCCAGCAGCTTGGTATTTAGCGGCACAGATACGCAGTATTTT
clone size: once; D gene: .; V gene: TRBV7-3; J gene: TRBJ2-3; CDR3 protein: CASSPQGTLSTDTQYF; CDR3 DNA: TGTGCCAGCAGCCCACAGGGAACTCTTAGCACAGATACGCAGTATTTT
clone size: .; D gene: .; V gene: TRBV7-2; J gene: TRBJ2-3; CDR3 protein: CASSSPGKTQYF; CDR3 DNA: TGTGCCAGCAGCTCACCCGGGAAAACGCAGTATTTT
clone size: .; D gene: TRBD2; V gene: TRBV5-1; J gene: TRBJ2-2; CDR3 protein: CASSLRTSGGAGELFF; CDR3 DNA: TGCGCCAGCAGCTTACGGACTAGCGGGGGGGCCGGGGAGCTGTTTTTT
clone size: .; D gene: TRBD1; V gene: TRBV19; J gene: TRBJ1-1; CDR3 protein: CASSPRRDRGRHTEAFF; CDR3 DNA: TGTGCCAGTAGTCCCCGCCGGGACAGGGGACGGCACACTGAAGCTTTCTTT
clone size: .; D gene: TRBD2; V gene: TRBV28; J gene: TRBJ2-2; CDR3 protein: CASSYRLAHIVTAGELFF; CDR3 DNA: TGTGCCAGCAGTTACCGACTAGCGCATATAGTAACCGCCGGGGAGCTGTTTTTT